The text below deals with one TCR beta chain. Its antigen remains unknown. The data were obtained in a study of blood T cells in healthy people across ages. Study-level information: Template-switching capture recovered about one barcoded beta molecule per two T cells. Notes on the study in general: Estimates based on one million T cells were treated as lower bounds.

In germline, CDR1 is LGHDT, CDR2 YNNKEL (reference sequence). V lost 3 bases, J lost 5 bases, and 8 bases lay in between. This CDR3 spans 12 amino acids. With a J-beta primer mix and a sample-barcoded 5' primer, a second PCR ran roughly 6 to 11 cycles. CDR3-containing paired-end reads numbering at least 3 million came from each sample. MiXCR, run by TCRdb on the 5' RACE reads, gives a single entry per CDR3 protein. The table includes 1,300,000 or so distinct CDR3 sequences, approximately 60% detected once. Peripheral blood samples of about 10 milliliters were drawn from each donor. The sequence derives from a man between 18 and 29 years old in good health. V gene TRBV3-1 combines with J gene TRBJ2-7; D could derive from TRBD1 or TRBD2 (5 bases each). Sequencing input: blood. The CDR3 loop reads CASSQGDHEQYF. CDR3 in DNA: TGTGCCAGCAGCCAGGGGGACCACGAGCAGTACTTC.